Shown below are 8 T cell receptor beta chains from a single sample sequenced in a study of response to subunit inactivated influenza vaccine (dated by TCRdb to the late 2010s). Libraries were built with RT-PCR. The reads were generated on an Illumina HiSeq 2500. TCRdb reanalyzed the raw reads on its own, using fastp at Q25 for trimming and MiXCR for clone calling, and kept in-frame beta chains. Each CDR3 protein gets just one entry, which takes the most common genes and DNA from the rows behind it. This sample has about 190,000 distinct CDR3 sequences in its table, and approximately 14% of those were observed once. Under 30% of the sample is in the top ten clones. The specimen comprised CD8+ T cells sorted from PBMCs, sampled more than 4 days after vaccination. The receptors shown here come from a man in his fifties who received an inactivated influenza vaccine. Donor details come from another sample of the same person, matched by shared clones.

In this sample, this clonotype turned up a few times. The chain is built from TRBV7-9 and TRBJ1-4; the match to TRBD1 covers 9 bases. This CDR3 has 15 amino acids. The V segment lost 3 bases and the J segment 5 bases; nucleotides outside the gene matches: 4. CDR1 SEHNR and CDR2 FQNEAQ come from the germline V gene (reference sequence). The CDR3 reads CASSFGQGINEKLFF. DNA for the CDR3: TGTGCCAGCAGCTTCGGACAGGGGATCAATGAAAAACTGTTTTTT.

There are a few counts of this clonotype. The gene calls are TRBV20-1 and TRBJ1-1, with 8 nucleotides matching TRBD1. Germline assignment: CDR1 DFQATT and CDR2 SNEGSKA (reference sequence). The junction had 12 bases not matched to a gene; V was cut back by 0 bases and J by 6 bases. The CDR3 is 16 residues long. The CDR3 nucleotides are TGCAGTGCTAGAGATGAGGACGAGACAGGGGTACCTGAAGCTTTCTTT. Its translation is CSARDEDETGVPEAFF.

The chain carries TRBV29-1 and TRBJ2-1; TRBD2 agrees at 8 bases. Trimming at V came to 6 bases and at J to 2 bases, leaving 18 bases not matched to a gene. Germline-derived CDR1 and CDR2 are SQVTM and ANQGSEA. There are 18 residues in the CDR3. The CDR3 nucleotides are TGCAGCGTCCAAGGCCTGGGGGCGGGAGGCTTACCCTACAATGAGCAGTTCTTC. This sequence encodes CSVQGLGAGGLPYNEQFF.

This clonotype was seen only a few times. The chain recombines TRBV11-1 with TRBJ2-2, with 14 bases matching TRBD2. The J segment lost 1 base and the V segment lost 3 bases, leaving 7 bases of the junction unmatched. This CDR3 has 19 residues. Germline V gene lookup returns CDR1 SGHAT and CDR2 FQDESV (reference sequence). The CDR3 sequence: CASSFPRGLAGENTGELFF. CDR3 sequence (DNA): TGTGCCAGCAGCTTTCCCCGGGGACTAGCGGGGGAGAACACCGGGGAGCTGTTTTTT.

This clonotype was seen at least ten times. The gene calls are TRBV13 and TRBJ1-3; D might be TRBD1 (5 bases). Germline V gene lookup returns CDR1 PRHDT and CDR2 FYEKMQ (reference sequence). V was clipped by 3 bases and J by 0 bases, with 9 bases between them. The CDR3 has 15 amino acids. CDR3 protein: CASSFGGSSGNTIYF. CDR3 coding DNA: TGTGCCAGCAGCTTCGGGGGAAGCTCTGGAAACACCATATATTTT.

The V gene is TRBV4-3, the J gene TRBJ2-2; unclear D gene. Germline V lookup: CDR1 LGHNA, CDR2 YSLEER. Trimming took off 1 base at V and 0 bases at J, with 3 bases between the two ends. The CDR3 loop spans 14 amino acids. The CDR3 sequence: CASSQATNTGELFF. The CDR3 region has the DNA TGCGCCAGCAGCCAAGCGACGAACACCGGGGAGCTGTTTTTT.

This rearrangement joins TRBV7-9 to TRBJ2-2; unclear D gene. Germline values: CDR1 SEHNR, CDR2 FQNEAQ (reference sequence). V was trimmed by 4 bases and J by 5 bases, leaving 20 bases between them. This CDR3 contains 17 residues. The CDR3 reads CASSSNGVAIVTGELFF. DNA of the CDR3: TGTGCCAGCAGCTCGAATGGGGTAGCAATTGTAACCGGGGAGCTGTTTTTT.

This clonotype was detected only a few times. The chain links TRBV12-3 or TRBV12-4 to TRBJ1-2, with D perhaps TRBD1 (5 bases). The CDR3 is made up of 14 amino acids. Trimming pared 5 bases from V and 6 bases from J, leaving 16 bases between. CDR3 in DNA: TGTGCCAGCAGTACGATTCAGGGAGGGGATGGCTACACCTTC. Translated, it gives CASSTIQGGDGYTF.